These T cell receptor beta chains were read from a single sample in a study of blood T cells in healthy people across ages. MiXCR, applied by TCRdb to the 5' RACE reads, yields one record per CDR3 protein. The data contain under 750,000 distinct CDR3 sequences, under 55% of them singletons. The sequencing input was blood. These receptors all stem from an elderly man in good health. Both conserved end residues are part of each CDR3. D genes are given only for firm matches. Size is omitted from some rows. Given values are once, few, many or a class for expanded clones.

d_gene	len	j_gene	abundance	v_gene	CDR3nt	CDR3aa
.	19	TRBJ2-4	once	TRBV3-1	TGTGTCAGCAGCCCCCGGAGAGAAAGGGTCGTTAGGGCCAAAAACATTCAGTACTTC	CVSSPRRERVVRAKNIQYF
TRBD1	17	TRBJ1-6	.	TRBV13	TGTGCCACCGGGACCTTACAGGGGGCTTCCTATAATTCACCCCTCCACTTT	CATGTLQGASYNSPLHF
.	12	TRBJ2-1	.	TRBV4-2	TGTGCCAGCAGCCAAGAGGTCCATGAGCAGTTCTTC	CASSQEVHEQFF
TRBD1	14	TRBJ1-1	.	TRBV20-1	TGCAGTGCTAAGGGGGACAGTCGGGACACTGAAGCTTTCTTT	CSAKGDSRDTEAFF
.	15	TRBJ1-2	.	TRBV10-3	TGTCCCATCAGTGAGACTAACTATGCTAACTATGGCTACACCTTC	CPISETNYANYGYTF
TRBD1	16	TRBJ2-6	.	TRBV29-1	TGCAGCGTTGTTAAACAGGGGGCAAGCGGGGCCAACGTCCTGACTTTC	CSVVKQGASGANVLTF
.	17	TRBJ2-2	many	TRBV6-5	TGTGCCAGCAGCTCATCCTCCCGGGAAGGGGGGACCGGGGAGCTGTTTTTT	CASSSSSREGGTGELFF
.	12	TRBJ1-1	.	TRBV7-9	TGTGCCAGCAGCTTAAATGTGGCGGTAGCTTTCTTT	CASSLNVAVAFF
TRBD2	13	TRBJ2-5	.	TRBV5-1	TGCGCCAGCAGCGTGGGAGGGAAAGAGACCCAGTACTTC	CASSVGGKETQYF
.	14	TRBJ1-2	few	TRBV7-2	TGTGCCAGCAGCTTATCAGAGGGGTACTATGGCTACACCTTC	CASSLSEGYYGYTF
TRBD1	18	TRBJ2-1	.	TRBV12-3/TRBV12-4	TGTGCCAGCAACTCCGTGACTGGCAGGGGGAGCTCCTACAATGAGCAGTTCTTC	CASNSVTGRGSSYNEQFF
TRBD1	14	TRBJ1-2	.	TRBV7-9	TGTGCCAGCGGCTTAGAAGGGGGCATCGGTGGCTACACCTTC	CASGLEGGIGGYTF
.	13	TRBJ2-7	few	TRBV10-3	TGTGCCATCAGTGGCGACAGTTCCTACGAGCAGTACTTC	CAISGDSSYEQYF
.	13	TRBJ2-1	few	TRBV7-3	TGTGCCAGCAGCCGCAAACCGGGGGATGAGCAGTTCTTC	CASSRKPGDEQFF
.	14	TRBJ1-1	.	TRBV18	TGTGCCAGCTCACCTTGGGAGGGGAACACTGAAGCTTTCTTT	CASSPWEGNTEAFF